Listed here are 16 T cell receptor beta chains from one sample, sequenced in a study of shared clonotypes between healthy human individuals. Assay: immunoSEQ multiplex PCR; the TCRdb copy retains only in-frame clones and omits some. The data hold roughly 1.5 million clones, with 98% observed a single time. Sequenced input: naive CD4+ T cells sorted from blood. The sample's subset: CD45RA+ positively selected. The receptor set was obtained from a man younger than 40 in good health.

The chain carries TRBV7-2 and TRBJ2-7; tentatively, D is TRBD1 or TRBD2 (5 bases each). Germline assignment: CDR1 SGHTA and CDR2 FQGNSA. Trimming cost V 1 base and J 3 bases, with 13 bases left between them. The CDR3 has 15 residues. The CDR3 DNA sequence: TGTGCCAGCAGCTTAGTACGGGACGCCCTCTACGAGCAGTACTTC. Translating gives CASSLVRDALYEQYF.

The V gene is TRBV12-2, the J gene TRBJ2-7; the table's D call TRBD2 went unverified against the DNA. TRBV12-2 counts as a pseudogene. The CDR3 length is 14 residues. The CDR3 reads CASRSSGIGAEQYF. CDR3 nucleotide sequence: TGTGCAAGTCGCTCAAGCGGGATCGGAGCCGAGCAGTACTTC.

CDR3 residues: CASRIAGGPKEQYF. The CDR3 DNA is TGTGCCAGCAGGATAGCGGGAGGGCCTAAGGAGCAGTACTTC. The chain joins TRBV2 to TRBJ2-7, with 11 positions matching TRBD2. This CDR3 has 14 residues. Germline V gene sequence: CDR1 SNHLY, CDR2 FYNNEI. V shed 6 bases and J 7 bases; nucleotides not matched to a gene: 8. Looking up the rest from reference TRBV2 and TRBJ2-7 gives the full variable domain: EPEVTQTPSHQVTQMGQEVILRCVPISNHLYFYWYRQILGQKVEFLVSFYNNEISEKSEIFDDQFSVERPDGSNFTLKIRSTKLEDSAMYFCASRIAGGPKEQYFGPGTRLTVT.

This chain links TRBV2 with TRBJ2-7; D unclear. The V gene's germline CDR1 is SNHLY and CDR2 FYNNEI. The CDR3 is 12 amino acids. Deletions cut 2 bases from V and 7 bases from J, with 9 bases between. Written as DNA, the CDR3 is TGTGCCAGCAGTGAATGGTTGGGAGAGCAGTACTTC. Residues: CASSEWLGEQYF.

The sample holds a few counts of this clone. The chain employs TRBV7-2 and TRBJ2-1; 9 bases map to TRBD2. The J segment lost 5 bases and the V segment lost 1 base, leaving 3 bases of the junction unmatched. This CDR3 is 15 amino acids long. The germline V gene has CDR1 SGHTA and CDR2 FQGNSA. The CDR3 DNA is TGTGCCAGCAGCTTAGGACTAGCGGAAAACAATGAGCAGTTCTTC. It specifies CASSLGLAENNEQFF.

The chain has TRBV28 and TRBJ1-2; D is uncertain. The germline V gene encodes CDR1 MDHEN and CDR2 SYDVKM. This CDR3 has 11 residues. Trimming removed 6 bases from V and 5 bases from J, with 7 bases in between. CDR3 loop: CASSTIYGYTF. CDR3 nucleotides: TGTGCCAGCAGCACTATATATGGCTACACCTTC.

The chain combines TRBV5-6 with TRBJ1-2; unclear D gene. Germline CDR1 is SGHDT and CDR2 is YYEEEE. There are 12 residues in the CDR3. V was trimmed by 0 bases and J by 8 bases, leaving 8 bases between them. The CDR3 sequence is CASSLALGGYTF. In DNA, the CDR3 is TGTGCCAGCAGCTTGGCCCTGGGGGGCTACACCTTC.

The chain has TRBV5-1 and TRBJ2-1; D may correspond to TRBD1 or TRBD2 (5 bases each). V was clipped by 0 bases and J by 2 bases, with 12 bases between them. The CDR3 consists of 16 residues. The V gene's germline CDR1 is SGHRS and CDR2 YFSETQ. The CDR3 spells CASSLGGSGAYNEQFF. The CDR3 DNA is TGCGCCAGCAGCTTGGGGGGCAGCGGTGCCTACAATGAGCAGTTCTTC.

This chain links TRBV9 with TRBJ1-2; 7 bases align to TRBD1. Trimming cost V 4 bases and J 5 bases; bases outside gene matches: 8. The CDR3 is made up of 14 amino acids. CDR1 is SGDLS, CDR2 YYNGEE, per germline. The CDR3 DNA sequence: TGTGCCAGCAGCCCCCGACAGGGTCGGTATGGCTACACCTTC. This gives the protein CASSPRQGRYGYTF.

The chain is built from TRBV7-3 and TRBJ2-5; 10 bases match TRBD1. The V gene's germline CDR1 is SGHTA and CDR2 FQGTGA. V trimming: 4 bases; J trimming: 5 bases; junction bases outside the gene matches: 4. This CDR3 is built from 14 residues. CDR3 loop: CASSSTGGRETQYF. In DNA, the CDR3 is TGTGCCAGCAGCTCGACAGGGGGCCGGGAGACCCAGTACTTC.

The chain is built from TRBV11-1 and TRBJ1-3, with unresolved D. CDR3 length: 14 amino acids. V was shortened by 3 bases and J by 12 bases, with 18 bases between the two germline ends. Germline-derived CDR1 and CDR2 are SGHAT and FQDESV (reference sequence). The CDR3 region is CASSFRPLETFIYF. CDR3 sequence (DNA): TGTGCCAGCAGCTTTCGGCCTTTGGAAACCTTCATATATTTT.

The CDR3 bases are TGTGCCAGCAGTGAGCAGCCAGCCTCTGGCTACACCTTC. It yields the protein CASSEQPASGYTF. The V gene is TRBV2, the J gene TRBJ1-2; no clear D gene. Per germline, CDR1 SNHLY and CDR2 FYNNEI. CDR3 length: 13 residues. V was cut by 3 bases and J by 7 bases, with 12 bases left in between.

The chain couples TRBV28 to TRBJ1-2; 8 bases align to TRBD1. There are 15 residues in the CDR3. Germline V gene data show CDR1 as MDHEN and CDR2 as SYDVKM. The junction had 4 bases not matched to a gene; V was cut back by 2 bases and J by 2 bases. CDR3 sequence: CASSLGDRLNYGYTF. CDR3 nucleotides: TGTGCCAGCAGTTTAGGGGACAGGTTGAACTATGGCTACACCTTC.

The V gene is TRBV10-3, the J gene TRBJ2-7; TRBD1 is a possible D gene (5 bases). Germline V gives CDR1 ENHRY, CDR2 SYGVKD. This CDR3 is 13 amino acids long. V lost 6 bases, J lost 2 bases, and 11 bases lay in between. CDR3 nucleotide sequence: TGTGCCATCAGCCTGACAGTCACCTACGAGCAGTACTTC. Residues: CAISLTVTYEQYF.

This clone was found once. This CDR3 is also generated by other DNA sequences in the sample. The chain links TRBV9 to TRBJ2-7; no reliable D call. The CDR3 length is 14 residues. Germline V gives CDR1 SGDLS, CDR2 YYNGEE. V shed 0 bases and J shed 0 bases, with 7 bases lying between them. This CDR3 is CASSVAGTSYEQYF. Here the CDR3 DNA reads TGTGCCAGCAGCGTAGCGGGCACCTCCTACGAGCAGTACTTC.

The rearrangement joins TRBV6-5 to TRBJ2-1; 13 positions agree with TRBD2. This CDR3 spans 15 amino acids. Germline CDR1 is MNHEY and CDR2 is SVGAGI. Trimming at V came to 5 bases and at J to 6 bases, leaving 4 bases not matched to a gene. CDR3 residues: CASSAGLAGVNEQFF. CDR3 nucleotide sequence: TGTGCCAGCAGTGCCGGACTAGCGGGAGTCAATGAGCAGTTCTTC.